Listed below are T cell receptor beta chains from one sample, sequenced in a study of PD-L1 blockade in urothelial cancer. The method was immunoSEQ multiplex PCR; TCRdb's version includes in-frame clones alone and lacks a portion of them. The table lists about 50,000 clones, around 80% of them singletons. The sample consisted of PBMCs, taken around atezolizumab (anti-PD-L1) treatment. The source of these receptors is a man in his 70s with urothelial cancer. CDR3s include the opening cysteine and the closing phenylalanine or tryptophan. The order of the fields is D gene, J gene, clone size, V gene, CDR3 protein, CDR3 DNA. D genes are given only for firm matches. Clone size is stated in some rows and not others, as once, few, many or a class when expanded.

. | TRBJ1-1 | . | TRBV5-6 | CASSLGQSEAFF | TGTGCCAGCAGCTTGGGACAGAGTGAAGCTTTCTTT
TRBD1 | TRBJ1-3 | hyperexpanded | TRBV4-3 | CASSQAGTGSGNTIYF | TGCGCCAGCAGCCAAGCCGGGACAGGCTCTGGAAACACCATATATTTT
. | TRBJ1-1 | . | TRBV7-2 | CASSSGMNTEAFF | TGTGCCAGCAGTTCAGGGATGAACACTGAAGCTTTCTTT
. | TRBJ1-6 | many | TRBV15 | CATSRGHEGSPLHF | TGTGCCACCAGCAGAGGTCATGAGGGTTCACCCCTCCACTTT
. | TRBJ2-3 | . | TRBV9 | CASSSAGLNTQYF | TGTGCCAGCAGCTCAGCGGGCCTTAATACGCAGTATTTT
TRBD1 | TRBJ1-1 | few | TRBV7-2 | CASSLDRWYTEAFF | TGTGCCAGCAGCTTGGACAGGTGGTACACTGAAGCTTTCTTT
TRBD1 | TRBJ1-1 | few | TRBV19 | CASSPLGQAMNTEAFF | TGTGCCAGTAGCCCACTGGGACAGGCCATGAACACTGAAGCTTTCTTT
. | TRBJ1-2 | few | TRBV4-3 | CASSQDAGRYGYTF | TGCGCCAGCAGCCAAGATGCAGGGCGATATGGCTACACCTTC
. | TRBJ1-3 | . | TRBV2 | CASRPSTGGNTIYF | TGTGCCAGCAGGCCGAGCACAGGAGGAAACACCATATATTTT
. | TRBJ2-2 | . | TRBV6-6 | CASSYDGEPGELFF | TGTGCCAGCAGTTACGACGGGGAGCCCGGGGAGCTGTTTTTT
TRBD2 | TRBJ2-5 | . | TRBV5-1 | CASSFNLAGVGETQYF | TGCGCCAGCAGCTTCAACCTAGCGGGAGTGGGAGAGACCCAGTACTTC
TRBD2 | TRBJ2-7 | few | TRBV7-2 | CASSPGLAGEYEQYF | TGTGCCAGCAGCCCGGGACTAGCGGGAGAATACGAGCAGTACTTC
TRBD1 | TRBJ1-4 | . | TRBV6-5 | CASSRQGQSEKLFF | TGTGCCAGCAGCCGACAGGGGCAGAGTGAAAAACTGTTTTTT
TRBD2 | TRBJ2-3 | . | TRBV7-2 | CASSLNGLAGGGTDTQYF | TGTGCCAGCAGCCTAAACGGACTAGCGGGAGGAGGCACAGATACGCAGTATTTT
. | TRBJ2-4 | . | TRBV7-2 | CASSSGRNIQYF | TGTGCCAGCAGCTCAGGAAGGAACATTCAGTACTTC
TRBD1 | TRBJ1-2 | once | TRBV7-2 | CASREGANNYGYTF | TGTGCCAGCAGAGAGGGGGCCAATAACTATGGCTACACCTTC
TRBD2 | TRBJ2-7 | . | TRBV6-5 | CASSWGGGGTYEQYF | TGTGCCAGCAGTTGGGGGGGCGGGGGGACCTACGAGCAGTACTTC
. | TRBJ1-1 | . | TRBV5-1 | CASSLTGNTEAFF | TGCGCCAGCAGCTTAACAGGGAACACTGAAGCTTTCTTT
TRBD1 | TRBJ2-2 | . | TRBV4-3 | CASSQPGQGTGELFF | TGCGCCAGCAGCCAGCCGGGACAGGGAACCGGGGAGCTGTTTTTT
. | TRBJ2-4 | few | TRBV5-6 | CASSLDRDIQYF | TGTGCCAGCAGCTTGGACAGGGACATTCAGTACTTC
. | TRBJ1-5 | . | TRBV6-1 | CASSEPPGWSNQPQHF | TGTGCCAGCAGTGAACCTCCAGGTTGGAGCAATCAGCCCCAGCATTTT
. | TRBJ2-1 | . | TRBV11-3 | CASSLHSVSYNEQFF | TGTGCCAGCAGCTTACACAGTGTGTCCTACAATGAGCAGTTCTTC
. | TRBJ2-3 | . | TRBV9 | CASSGGTSRNTQYF | TGTGCCAGCAGCGGAGGGACTTCCCGTAATACGCAGTATTTT
TRBD1 | TRBJ1-4 | . | TRBV27 | CASSFSLYPYRGINARPNEKLFF | TGTGCCAGCAGTTTTAGCCTTTACCCGTACAGGGGGATAAACGCGCGCCCTAATGAAAAACTGTTTTTT
. | TRBJ2-3 | once | TRBV14 | CASSQVLAGTQYF | TGTGCCAGCAGCCAAGTTCTGGCGGGGACGCAGTATTTT
. | TRBJ1-5 | . | TRBV7-2 | CASSLVSDQPQHF | TGTGCCAGCAGCTTAGTTTCAGATCAGCCCCAGCATTTT
TRBD2 | TRBJ2-5 | . | TRBV7-3 | CASSPSGSKTQYF | TGTGCCAGCAGCCCGAGCGGGAGTAAGACCCAGTACTTC
. | TRBJ2-3 | . | TRBV29-1 | CSVVQVDTQYF | TGCAGCGTTGTGCAGGTCGATACGCAGTATTTT
. | TRBJ2-2 | . | TRBV11-3 | CASSLRANTGELFF | TGTGCCAGCAGCTTGCGGGCGAACACCGGGGAGCTGTTTTTT
TRBD1 | TRBJ2-1 | . | TRBV7-2 | CASSRPGQGATKAHNEQFF | TGTGCCAGCAGTCGGCCGGGACAGGGGGCGACCAAGGCCCACAATGAGCAGTTCTTC
TRBD2 | TRBJ2-3 | . | TRBV11-3 | CASSPSGSGSRDTQYF | TGTGCCAGCAGCCCCAGCGGGAGCGGGAGTCGAGATACGCAGTATTTT
TRBD2 | TRBJ2-7 | few | TRBV4-2 | CASSHPGTSGTEQYF | TGTGCCAGCAGCCACCCCGGGACTAGCGGGACCGAGCAGTACTTC
. | TRBJ2-2 | . | TRBV5-1 | CATREGPPNTGELFF | TGCGCCACCAGAGAGGGCCCCCCGAACACCGGGGAGCTGTTTTTT
TRBD1 | TRBJ2-6 | . | TRBV5-1 | CASSVRGPGANVLTF | TGCGCCAGCAGCGTCAGGGGGCCTGGGGCCAACGTCCTGACTTTC
TRBD1 | TRBJ1-2 | few | TRBV7-9 | CASSLLAGTGYGYTF | TGTGCCAGCAGCCTGCTTGCCGGGACAGGATATGGCTACACCTTC
. | TRBJ2-4 | . | TRBV2 | CASSAVNRESKNIQYF | TGTGCCAGCAGTGCGGTTAACAGGGAGTCCAAAAACATTCAGTACTTC
. | TRBJ2-1 | . | TRBV6-5 | CASSLRGGAYNEQFF | TGTGCCAGCAGTCTCCGAGGTGGCGCCTACAATGAGCAGTTCTTC
. | TRBJ2-7 | . | TRBV2 | CASSVGGSEQYF | TGTGCCAGCAGTGTAGGAGGCTCCGAGCAGTACTTC
TRBD2 | TRBJ2-5 | once | TRBV28 | CASSLPHYAGARETQYF | TGTGCCAGCAGTTTACCTCACTACGCGGGAGCACGAGAGACCCAGTACTTC
. | TRBJ2-1 | few | TRBV4-2 | CASSQDPRAGDEQFF | TGTGCCAGCAGCCAAGATCCGCGGGCAGGGGATGAGCAGTTCTTC
. | TRBJ2-1 | . | TRBV6-1 | CALELGLTYNEQFF | TGTGCTCTAGAACTGGGACTTACGTACAATGAGCAGTTCTTC
. | TRBJ2-5 | . | TRBV18 | CASSPPAGAQYF | TGTGCCAGCTCACCACCGGCAGGCGCCCAGTACTTC
TRBD2 | TRBJ2-1 | . | TRBV28 | CASIGGGISDNEQFF | TGTGCCAGCATCGGGGGGGGGATATCGGACAATGAGCAGTTCTTC
. | TRBJ2-6 | few | TRBV7-6 | CASSSSSGANVLTF | TGTGCCAGCAGCTCTAGCTCTGGGGCCAACGTCCTGACTTTC
TRBD2 | TRBJ2-3 | . | TRBV28 | CASSFLLAGGPTDTQYF | TGTGCCAGCAGTTTTCTGCTAGCGGGAGGACCCACAGATACGCAGTATTTT
. | TRBJ1-3 | . | TRBV18 | CASSPPRSGNTIYF | TGTGCCAGCTCACCACCCCGCTCTGGAAACACCATATATTTT
TRBD1 | TRBJ2-7 | . | TRBV30 | CAWSVNRGIYEQYF | TGTGCCTGGAGTGTAAACAGGGGCATCTACGAGCAGTACTTC
TRBD1 | TRBJ1-1 | . | TRBV18 | CASSPWGTGGKDTEAFF | TGTGCCAGCTCACCATGGGGGACAGGGGGGAAGGACACTGAAGCTTTCTTT
. | TRBJ2-3 | few | TRBV11-2 | CASSITRPTDTQYF | TGTGCCAGCAGCATAACTAGGCCGACAGATACGCAGTATTTT
TRBD1 | TRBJ1-2 | . | TRBV7-2 | CASSLAGQGGRYGYTF | TGTGCCAGCAGCTTAGCCGGACAGGGAGGAAGGTATGGCTACACCTTC
. | TRBJ2-5 | . | TRBV7-8 | CASSLLTGKLQETQYF | TGTGCCAGCAGCTTATTGACCGGGAAGCTTCAAGAGACCCAGTACTTC
. | TRBJ1-5 | once | TRBV5-5 | CASSPAPGVSNQPQHF | TGTGCCAGCAGCCCAGCGCCGGGGGTTAGCAATCAGCCCCAGCATTTT
TRBD2 | TRBJ2-7 | . | TRBV7-3 | CASSSGREGEQYF | TGTGCCAGCAGCTCTGGGAGGGAGGGCGAGCAGTACTTC
. | TRBJ2-1 | . | TRBV4-3 | CASSQRLASYNEQFF | TGCGCCAGCAGCCAAAGGCTAGCGAGCTACAATGAGCAGTTCTTC
TRBD1 | TRBJ1-2 | few | TRBV20-1 | CSVSGTDGYTF | TGCAGTGTTTCAGGGACAGATGGCTACACCTTC
. | TRBJ1-2 | . | TRBV7-8 | CASTDLGDYGYTF | TGTGCCAGCACCGACCTCGGGGACTATGGCTACACCTTC
. | TRBJ1-2 | . | TRBV6-6 | CASSYRGEANYGYTF | TGTGCCAGCAGTTACCGTGGAGAAGCTAACTATGGCTACACCTTC